This TCR beta chain came from a study of OX40 agonist ivuxolimab in advanced cancers. TCRdb's table, derived via immunoSEQ multiplex PCR, lists solely in-frame clones and lacks some. The top ten clones hold around 2.1% of a sample with roughly 60,000 clones, around 80% of them seen once. Germline lookup yields CDR1 SQVTM and CDR2 ANQGSEA. The CDR3 is made up of 13 amino acids. Germline trimming cut 4 bases from V and 3 bases from J; bases unmatched to any gene: 6. Specimen: CD4+ or CD8+ T cells sorted from blood, collected in a trial of the OX40 agonist ivuxolimab. This receptor was taken from an adult with an advanced solid tumor such as melanoma, head and neck, liver or kidney cancer. The chain carries TRBV29-1 and TRBJ2-7; 7 positions match TRBD1. The CDR3 DNA sequence: TGCAGCGTTGGCAACAGGGGAGACTACGAGCAGTACTTC. This codes for CSVGNRGDYEQYF.